The entry below gives a single TCR beta chain sequence along with its context. Its antigen is still unknown. Produced via immunoSEQ multiplex PCR; TCRdb's table is partial and in-frame only. In the table there are around 120,000 clones, around 90% of which are singletons. This sample was taken from a study of T cell responses to AZD1222 COVID-19 vaccine. Study overall: Second doses at about 4 or about 12 weeks were pooled.

Germline CDR1 SNHLY, CDR2 FYNNEI. The CDR3 is 16 amino acids. Trimming took 2 bases from V and 0 from J, leaving 11 bases between them. Overall study findings and caveats: Donors in the cohort were predominantly white British and more often female, and clonal diversity was possibly underestimated. All repertoire sampling was performed exclusively after the peak T cell response.

This TCR was recovered from an adult in good health. The sample consisted of peripheral blood, taken on day 0 of AZD1222 vaccination. The rearrangement links TRBV2 to TRBJ1-3; no reliable D call. This CDR3 is CASSESRILSGNTIYF. The DNA for the CDR3 is TGTGCCAGCAGTGAATCACGTATCCTCTCTGGAAACACCATATATTTT.